A single sample gave rise to the 12 T cell receptor beta chains below, sequenced in a study of CD8 T cells in ankylosing spondylitis. Study observations and caveats: Ankylosing spondylitis blood seemed to carry a telltale TCR beta motif made of under ten highly homologous variants.

These receptors are not linked to any known antigen. TCRdb called the 5' RACE reads again in MiXCR, with one record for every CDR3 protein. The sample lists hundreds of thousands of distinct CDR3 sequences, roughly a sixth occurring once. The material sequenced was blood, either unsorted or a sorted T cell fraction (not recorded which). Every receptor here comes from a male donor with ankylosing spondylitis.

CDR3 in DNA: TGTGCCAGTAACGAAGCGGGGGGTTACAATGAGCAGTTCTTC. This sequence encodes CASNEAGGYNEQFF. The chain carries TRBV19 and TRBJ2-1; TRBD2 matches 9 bases. Germline CDR1 is LNHDA and CDR2 is SQIVND (reference sequence). There are 14 residues in the CDR3. V lost 7 bases, J lost 4 bases, and 5 bases stayed unmatched.

This clonotype showed up many times. The rearrangement joins TRBV20-1 to TRBJ1-1, with D unresolved. CDR3 length: 12 amino acids. Trimming stripped 6 bases from V and 1 base from J, with 9 bases between. Per germline, CDR1 DFQATT and CDR2 SNEGSKA (reference sequence). The CDR3 here is CSARRGNTEAFF. The DNA of the CDR3 is TGCAGTGCCCGCCGGGGGAACACTGAAGCTTTCTTT.

This clonotype appeared a few times. The rearrangement uses TRBV20-1 and TRBJ2-1, with a tentative D call TRBD2 (7 bases). There are 13 residues in the CDR3. The germline gives CDR1 DFQATT, CDR2 SNEGSKA (reference sequence). Deletions cut 8 bases from V and 4 bases from J, with 15 bases between. The CDR3 nucleotides are TGCAGTCCCAGCGGGGACACATACAATGAGCAGTTCTTC. As protein: CSPSGDTYNEQFF.

This rearrangement joins TRBV7-9 to TRBJ1-5, with TRBD1 as a possible D gene (5 bases). V dropped 1 base and J dropped 2 bases, with 12 bases sitting between them. Germline V CDR1 and CDR2: SEHNR, FQNEAQ (reference sequence). CDR3 length equals 16 residues. The CDR3 reads CASSLGAGQGNQPQHF. DNA of the CDR3: TGTGCCAGCAGCTTAGGGGCGGGGCAGGGCAATCAGCCCCAGCATTTT. Using reference TRBV7-9 and TRBJ1-5 for the parts outside the CDR3, the full variable domain is DTGVSQNPRHKITKRGQNVTFRCDPISEHNRLYWYRQTLGQGPEFLTYFQNEAQLEKSRLLSDRFSAERPKGSFSTLEIQRTEQGDSAMYLCASSLGAGQGNQPQHFGDGTRLSIL.

This clonotype has ten or more counts. The chain has TRBV12-3 or TRBV12-4 and TRBJ1-2, with 7 bases lining up with TRBD1. This CDR3 spans 13 amino acids. Unmatched junction bases numbered 8, after V lost 5 bases and J lost 8 bases. Here the CDR3 reads CASSRQGREGYTF. CDR3 DNA: TGTGCCAGCAGTAGACAGGGACGGGAAGGCTACACCTTC.

The chain couples TRBV20-1 to TRBJ2-3, with TRBD1 matching 9 bases. V lost 6 bases to trimming and J lost 13 bases; unmatched junction nucleotides: 11. The CDR3 is 12 amino acids. Germline-derived CDR1 and CDR2 are DFQATT and SNEGSKA (reference sequence). The CDR3 loop reads CSARTGARAEYF. The CDR3 DNA reads as TGCAGTGCACGGACAGGGGCCCGTGCGGAGTATTTT.

The V gene is TRBV19, the J gene TRBJ2-7, with D possibly TRBD1 on 6 matching bases. The germline V gene has CDR1 LNHDA and CDR2 SQIVND (reference sequence). V was cut by 5 bases and J by 2 bases, with 19 bases left in between. The CDR3 runs 16 residues. CDR3 residues: CASSLRTGISTYEQYF. In nucleotides, the CDR3 is TGTGCCAGTAGTCTACGAACAGGGATTTCAACCTACGAGCAGTACTTC.

This clonotype was observed a few times. V and J are TRBV7-3 and TRBJ2-7, with 7 bases aligning to TRBD1. The germline gives CDR1 SGHTA, CDR2 FQGTGA. Trimming took 5 bases from V and 3 from J; bases not matched to a gene: 10. The CDR3 loop spans 15 amino acids. The DNA of the CDR3 is TGTGCCAGCAGCCTATGGGGGACAGCAAACTACGAGCAGTACTTC. Translating gives CASSLWGTANYEQYF. Full variable domain (missing parts from reference TRBV7-3 and TRBJ2-7): GAGVSQTPSNKVTEKGKYVELRCDPISGHTALYWYRQSLGQGPEFLIYFQGTGAADDSGLPNDRFFAVRPEGSVSTLKIQRTERGDSAVYLCASSLWGTANYEQYFGPGTRLTVT.

J is TRBJ2-7 and V is TRBV20-1; 7 nucleotides agree with TRBD2. With 3 bases clipped from V and 4 bases from J, the junction kept 6 bases outside the gene matches. From germline, CDR1 is DFQATT and CDR2 SNEGSKA (reference sequence). This CDR3 contains 13 residues. CDR3 bases: TGCAGTGCTAGTGTGGCTAGCGGATACGAGCAGTACTTC. Protein: CSASVASGYEQYF.

V and J are TRBV7-8 and TRBJ1-1, with D possibly matching TRBD1 (6 bases). Trimming took 1 base from V and 3 from J, leaving 15 bases between them. Germline V gene sequence: CDR1 SGHVS, CDR2 FQNEAQ. The CDR3 runs 16 residues. The CDR3 region is CASSLGGTGRDTEAFF. The CDR3 nucleotides are TGTGCCAGCAGCTTAGGCGGAACAGGGAGGGACACTGAAGCTTTCTTT.

V usage is TRBV4-3 and J usage is TRBJ1-4; possibly TRBD1 for D (6 bases). Germline CDR1 reads LGHNA; CDR2 reads YSLEER. The CDR3 has 17 residues. Trimming took 0 bases from V and 7 from J, leaving 18 bases between them. The CDR3 DNA reads TGCGCCAGCAGCCAAGAGGCGGGTGCAAGGGGGGCTGAAAAACTGTTTTTT. Translating gives CASSQEAGARGAEKLFF.

The CDR3 protein is CASSFTSGVGYNEQFF. CDR3 DNA: TGTGCCAGCAGCTTTACCTCAGGAGTCGGGTACAATGAGCAGTTCTTC. V gene TRBV11-2 combines with J gene TRBJ2-1, with D uncertain. The V end was cut by 3 bases, the J end by 4 bases, with 16 bases between. Germline V CDR1 and CDR2: SGHAT, FQNNGV. The CDR3 totals 16 residues.